This entry features one T cell receptor (beta chain) sequence. The authors loaded 200 ng DNA, tens of thousands of T cell genomes, into sorted-subset replicate PCRs. The data were produced by immunoSEQ multiplex PCR, yet TCRdb's version contains in-frame clones alone and is incomplete. The sample yields fewer than 850,000 clones, approximately 97% seen once. Trimming cost V 2 bases and J 0 bases, with 11 bases left between them. The germline CDR1 and CDR2 sequences are MNHEY and SMNVEV (reference sequence). This CDR3 has 16 amino acids. This sample is drawn from a study of shared clonotypes between healthy human individuals. Naive CD8 cells, CD45RO-negative and positively selected for CCR7, excluded terminally differentiated effector memory CD45RA+ cells.

The chain recombines TRBV27 with TRBJ2-1; maybe TRBD1 (5 bases). This TCR was recovered from a man aged 25 to 45 in good health. The sequenced sample was naive CD8+ T cells sorted from blood. CDR3 protein: CASSLTGRDSYNEQFF. The CDR3 DNA follows: TGTGCCAGCAGTTTAACGGGCAGGGACTCCTACAATGAGCAGTTCTTC.